The 14 T cell receptor beta chains reported below all come from one sample, sequenced in a study of cytomegalovirus exposure and HLA in healthy donors. The PCR ran on 60 Vbeta and 13 Jbeta primers. The protocol was immunoSEQ multiplex PCR, while the TCRdb copy is restricted to in-frame clones and leaves out a portion. The sample has 150,000 to 180,000 clones, over 70% seen once. Sequencing input: PBMCs. The source of these receptors is a man between 25 and 39 years old in good health and CMV-seropositive.

This clone was counted a few times. The chain carries TRBV28 and TRBJ2-7, with 8 nucleotides matching TRBD1. Germline CDR1 reads MDHEN; CDR2 reads SYDVKM. The ends lost 6 bases at V and 7 bases at J; junction bases unmatched: 14. CDR3 length: 15 residues. The CDR3 DNA sequence: TGTGCCAGCAGCCCCCCAGGGGGCGCTGTGAGGGAGCAGTACTTC. Its protein is CASSPPGGAVREQYF.

The rearrangement joins TRBV28 to TRBJ2-5, with D tentatively TRBD1 (5 bases). CDR3 size: 13 residues. V was cut by 6 bases and J by 1 base, with 9 bases left in between. Germline-derived CDR1 and CDR2 are MDHEN and SYDVKM. This CDR3 is CASREGAQETQYF. The DNA of the CDR3 is TGTGCCAGCAGGGAAGGGGCCCAAGAGACCCAGTACTTC.

V usage is TRBV2 and J usage is TRBJ2-5; 15 bases are shared with TRBD2. The tail of the sequence fits TRBJ2-7 better, so the J call may be wrong. Per the germline V gene, CDR1 is SNHLY and CDR2 is FYNNEI. CDR3 length equals 17 residues. The CDR3 loop reads CASSEIWGTSGGYEQYF. CDR3 DNA: TGTGCCAGCAGTGAAATTTGGGGGACTAGCGGGGGGTACGAGCAGTACTTC.

The chain is built from TRBV27 and TRBJ1-1; D is unclear. Deletions cut 6 bases from V and 1 base from J, with 9 bases between. This CDR3 comprises 13 residues. Germline CDR1 and CDR2: MNHEY and SMNVEV (reference sequence). Here the CDR3 reads CASSSLWNTEAFF. The CDR3 DNA reads TGTGCCAGCAGCTCCCTTTGGAACACTGAAGCTTTCTTT.

This chain links TRBV7-9 with TRBJ1-2, with 7 nucleotides matching TRBD1. The CDR3 extends over 15 amino acids. With V trimmed by 1 base and J by 7 bases, 9 bases remained unmatched. Germline CDR1 is SEHNR and CDR2 is FQNEAQ (reference sequence). The CDR3 DNA reads as TGTGCCAGCAGCTTAGATTTGACAGGGCAGGGTGGCTACACCTTC. Translating it yields CASSLDLTGQGGYTF.

The chain is built from TRBV14 and TRBJ2-2; 11 bases are shared with TRBD1. Germline V gene lookup returns CDR1 SGHDN and CDR2 FVKESK. The V and J ends lost 4 bases and 6 bases, in that order; junction bases with no gene match: 13. The CDR3 spans 18 residues. CDR3 residues: CASSLGRPGTGGSGELFF. For the CDR3, the DNA is TGTGCCAGCAGCCTAGGCCGCCCCGGGACAGGGGGTTCCGGGGAGCTGTTTTTT.

A few counts support this clone. V and J are TRBV5-1 and TRBJ2-1; D remains unclear. Trimming took 4 bases from V and 2 from J, leaving 4 bases between them. This CDR3 spans 12 amino acids. Germline V lookup: CDR1 SGHRS, CDR2 YFSETQ. The CDR3 DNA follows: TGCGCCAGCAGCCTTCCCTACAATGAGCAGTTCTTC. Translated: CASSLPYNEQFF.

This rearrangement joins TRBV6-1 to TRBJ2-7, with TRBD1 identical over 8 bases. Germline CDR1 reads MNHNS; CDR2 reads SASEGT. V lost 6 bases to trimming and J lost 2 bases; unmatched junction nucleotides: 9. This CDR3 has 15 amino acids. CDR3: CASSEGQATTYEQYF. Here the CDR3 DNA reads TGTGCCAGCAGCGAGGGACAGGCGACAACCTACGAGCAGTACTTC.

The chain uses TRBV6-5 and TRBJ1-2; 10 positions match TRBD1. V was clipped by 2 bases and J by 4 bases; unmatched bases: 7. The CDR3 is 16 residues long. The germline gives CDR1 MNHEY, CDR2 SVGAGI. The CDR3 region has the DNA TGTGCCAGCAGTTACGGGGGACAGGGGCTGGGCTATGGCTACACCTTC. Amino acid sequence: CASSYGGQGLGYGYTF.

V and J are TRBV6-5 and TRBJ1-1, with TRBD1 identical over 11 bases. This CDR3 is built from 15 residues. V shed 6 bases and J 5 bases; nucleotides not matched to a gene: 8. Per germline, CDR1 MNHEY and CDR2 SVGAGI. The CDR3 is CASRRGQGAETEAFF. CDR3 DNA sequence: TGTGCCAGCAGACGCGGACAGGGGGCGGAGACTGAAGCTTTCTTT.

This chain links TRBV10-3 with TRBJ1-1; 7 bases are shared with TRBD1. Germline assignment: CDR1 ENHRY and CDR2 SYGVKD. The CDR3 totals 12 residues. Here the CDR3 reads CASGDSLSEAFF. CDR3 in DNA: TGTGCGTCCGGGGACAGTCTTTCTGAAGCTTTCTTT.

The genes are TRBV6-5 and TRBJ2-7; 8 bases fit TRBD2. The CDR3 length is 14 residues. The germline V gene has CDR1 MNHEY and CDR2 SVGAGI. The ends lost 4 bases at V and 4 bases at J; junction bases unmatched: 6. CDR3 sequence reads: CASSSGTRGYEQYF. As DNA, the CDR3 is TGTGCCAGCAGTTCCGGGACTAGGGGTTACGAGCAGTACTTC.

V gene TRBV21-1 combines with J gene TRBJ2-7; the table's D call, TRBD1, was not checked against the DNA. TRBV21-1 is designated a pseudogene. The CDR3 is 12 amino acids. The CDR3 DNA is TGTGCCAGCAGCAAAGTGGGCTGGGTCGTGGACTTC. Amino acids: CASSKVGWVVDF.

The chain has TRBV19 and TRBJ2-7; D possibly corresponds to TRBD2 (6 bases). Germline V CDR1 and CDR2: LNHDA, SQIVND (reference sequence). This CDR3 has 15 residues. V lost 2 bases and J 6 bases, leaving 17 bases between the germline ends. CDR3 region: CASSISPGALTEQYF. The CDR3 DNA reads TGTGCCAGTAGTATATCTCCGGGAGCTCTCACCGAGCAGTACTTC.